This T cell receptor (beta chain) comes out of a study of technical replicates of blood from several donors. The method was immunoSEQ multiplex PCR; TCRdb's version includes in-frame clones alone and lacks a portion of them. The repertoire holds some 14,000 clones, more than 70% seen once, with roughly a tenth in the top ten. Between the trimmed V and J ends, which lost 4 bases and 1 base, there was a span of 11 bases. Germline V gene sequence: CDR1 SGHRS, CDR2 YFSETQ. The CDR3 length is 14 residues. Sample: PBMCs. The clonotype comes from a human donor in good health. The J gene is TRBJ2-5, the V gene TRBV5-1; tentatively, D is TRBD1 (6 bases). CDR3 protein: CASSKDSTQETQYF. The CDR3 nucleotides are TGCGCCAGCAGCAAGGACAGTACCCAAGAGACCCAGTACTTC. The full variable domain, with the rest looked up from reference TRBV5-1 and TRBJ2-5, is KAGVTQTPRYLIKTRGQQVTLSCSPISGHRSVSWYQQTPGQGLQFLFEYFSETQRNKGNFPGRFSGRQFSNSRSEMNVSTLELGDSALYLCASSKDSTQETQYFGPGTRLLVL.